This TCR beta chain emerged from a study of tumor-infiltrating lymphocytes in primary liver carcinoma. As for the study in general: The cohort consisted of patients whose primary liver carcinoma was surgically resected. About 3.65 to 8 million productive TCRbeta reads were obtained from the samples, with similar numbers across tissue types.

With a constant-region primer, TCR beta cDNA was made from 400 to 550 ng of total RNA. Slightly modified ARM-PCR served as the procedure for the TCR beta libraries. These libraries came from three rounds of nested multiplex PCR. The first two PCR rounds, around 10 cycles each, used TRBV1-TRBV30 forward primers and a C-beta reverse primer. TCRdb re-analysed the multiplex PCR reads in MiXCR, keeping a single row per CDR3 protein. Of 330,000 or so distinct CDR3 sequences in the sample, around three fifths were seen once. A remark on this clonotype: Its antigen is unknown.

Study-wide points: Tumor samples exhibited a significantly greater top-250-clone fraction than blood samples (p = 0.039). Lesser overlap characterized tumor-adjacent and tumor-blood pairs relative to tumor region pairs.

In germline, CDR1 is SGHAT, CDR2 FQNNGV. The CDR3 extends over 11 amino acids. V lost 5 bases and J 5 bases, leaving 7 bases between the germline ends. The authors took blood RNA from unsorted whole blood and also extracted germline DNA. Sample: peripheral blood. V and J are TRBV11-2 and TRBJ2-7, with no clear D. The sequence came from a man aged 40-49 years with primary liver carcinoma and hepatitis B virus infection. The CDR3, as DNA: TGTGCCAGCAGCGCGAACAACGAGCAGTACTTC. It is translated as CASSANNEQYF. Drawing the rest from reference TRBV11-2 and TRBJ2-7, the complete variable domain is EAGVAQSPRYKIIEKRQSVAFWCNPISGHATLYWYQQILGQGPKLLIQFQNNGVVDDSQLPKDRFSAERLKGVDSTLKIQPAKLEDSAVYLCASSANNEQYFGPGTRLTVT.